This T cell receptor (beta chain) is drawn from a study of post-analysis software for immune sequencing data. In the study overall: Multiple sclerosis in the patients followed relapsing-remitting, secondary progressive and progressive-relapsing courses. Findings of the study overall: Higher frequency in patients than in controls was seen for 5 or 6 TRBV segments, with TRBV5-6, TRBV5-1 and TRBV20-1 among them. Normalized Chao1 diversity was significantly lower in multiple sclerosis patients than in controls. F measure clustering grouped samples strongly by preparation batch.

Note on this clonotype: Its antigen is not identified.

The TCR beta cDNA libraries contained unique molecular identifiers. Between about 1 and 10 million T cells gave rise to around 500,000 cDNA molecules. MiXCR, applied by TCRdb to the PCR reads, yields one record per CDR3 protein. The sample shows roughly 650,000 distinct CDR3 sequences, roughly three fifths of them seen only once. V was clipped by 0 bases and J by 6 bases; unmatched bases: 8. The germline CDR1 and CDR2 sequences are SGHVS and FNYEAQ. This CDR3 has 16 residues. The chain is built from TRBV7-6 and TRBJ2-1; 7 bases map to TRBD1. The sequenced sample consisted of blood. This receptor was identified in a girl aged 2 to 10 with multiple sclerosis. The CDR3 region has the DNA TGTGCCAGCAGCTTAGCCCTCGGACAGGCGGGCAATGAGCAGTTCTTC. This sequence encodes CASSLALGQAGNEQFF.